This T cell receptor beta chain appears in the sequencing data of a study of T cell responses to AZD1222 COVID-19 vaccine. General observations from the study: Nearly half of spike-specific TCRs reportedly go after variant regions that carry no mutations. Baseline seropositives among AZD1222 recipients totaled only five to seven. Two doses of AZD1222 preceded a rise in Spike-specific TCR breadth and depth. Sampling captured repertoires only after the peak T cell response.

V was shortened by 4 bases and J by 1 base, with 10 bases between the two germline ends. Germline V gene data show CDR1 as SGHTA and CDR2 as FQGNSA. CDR3 length: 14 amino acids. Data came from immunoSEQ multiplex PCR; TCRdb stores just in-frame clones and leaves some out. This sample has 100,000 to 130,000 clones, with 87% found just once. As to this clone: Antigen unknown.

Sequenced material: peripheral blood, taken on day 0 of AZD1222 vaccination. This clonotype originated in an adult in good health. V usage is TRBV7-2 and J usage is TRBJ2-5, with TRBD1 as a possible D gene (6 bases). CDR3 residues: CASSSQGSQETQYF. CDR3 sequence (DNA): TGTGCCAGCAGCTCACAGGGTTCCCAAGAGACCCAGTACTTC.